This entry lists 14 T cell receptor beta chains sequenced from one sample in a study of graft-versus-host responses after intestinal transplantation. Libraries were prepared by immunoSEQ multiplex PCR; TCRdb keeps only in-frame clonotypes and omits some of them. Here the sample spans over 100,000 clones, 85% to 95% being singletons. These receptors' antigens are unknown. This material consisted of unstimulated CD8+ T cells sorted from spleen or lymph node cells, taken before transplant. All receptors derive from a human donor who was the organ donor for an intestinal transplant.

This clone was picked up one time. This sequence joins TRBV10-3 and TRBJ2-3; 14 bases match TRBD2. The V segment lost 4 bases and the J segment 3 bases; nucleotides outside the gene matches: 6. The CDR3 covers 17 residues. The germline gives CDR1 ENHRY, CDR2 SYGVKD. The CDR3 sequence: CAISGGTSGSSTDTQYF. The DNA of the CDR3 is TGTGCCATCAGTGGGGGGACTAGCGGGAGTTCGACAGATACGCAGTATTTT.

The V gene is TRBV19, the J gene TRBJ2-3; D possibly matches TRBD1 or TRBD2 (6 bases each). Deletions cut 8 bases from V and 4 bases from J, with 19 bases between. The CDR3 length is 15 residues. Per germline, CDR1 LNHDA and CDR2 SQIVND (reference sequence). The CDR3 reads CASRPGRGLSDTQYF. In DNA form, the CDR3 reads TGTGCCAGTCGTCCGGGCAGGGGACTTTCAGATACGCAGTATTTT.

As DNA, the CDR3 is TGTGCCAGCAGGACCTTGGGTGGCTACACCTTC. Its translation is CASRTLGGYTF. The chain combines TRBV6-5 with TRBJ1-2; no firm D call. Germline CDR1 reads MNHEY; CDR2 reads SVGAGI. This CDR3 has 11 residues. Trimming removed 6 bases from V and 7 bases from J, with 9 bases in between.

Details on this clone: Other DNA sequences in the sample encode the same CDR3. The genes are TRBV28 and TRBJ1-2; D gene uncertain. The germline V and J ends were trimmed by 2 bases and 3 bases, with 13 bases remaining between them. Germline CDR1 is MDHEN and CDR2 is SYDVKM. The CDR3 totals 15 residues. The CDR3 here is CASSLGQGVDYGYTF. The CDR3 coding sequence is TGTGCCAGCAGTTTAGGCCAAGGAGTAGACTATGGCTACACCTTC.

This chain uses TRBV7-6 with TRBJ2-6; D is unresolved. CDR1 is SGHVS, CDR2 FNYEAQ, per germline. V was clipped by 5 bases and J by 2 bases, with 7 bases between them. The CDR3 has 14 residues. The chain's CDR3 is CASSPSAGANVLTF. CDR3 DNA: TGTGCCAGCAGCCCTTCGGCTGGGGCCAACGTCCTGACTTTC.

The rearrangement joins TRBV27 to TRBJ1-1; 8 bases line up with TRBD1. V trimming: 6 bases; J trimming: 1 base; junction bases outside the gene matches: 4. Germline V gene data show CDR1 as MNHEY and CDR2 as SMNVEV (reference sequence). The CDR3 totals 14 residues. The CDR3 protein is CASSLDRGNTEAFF. The CDR3 DNA sequence: TGTGCCAGCAGCCTCGACAGGGGGAACACTGAAGCTTTCTTT.

This clone was observed a handful of times. The genes are TRBV19 and TRBJ1-5; TRBD1 matches at 10 bases. Germline V gene data show CDR1 as LNHDA and CDR2 as SQIVND (reference sequence). The CDR3 runs to 14 residues. Germline trimming cut 6 bases from V and 1 base from J; bases unmatched to any gene: 0. CDR3 nucleotide sequence: TGTGCCAGTAGGGGACAGGGGAGCAATCAGCCCCAGCATTTT. Encoded protein: CASRGQGSNQPQHF.

This chain joins TRBV19 and TRBJ2-2, with D perhaps TRBD2 (6 bases). The CDR3 totals 13 residues. Germline V gene data show CDR1 as LNHDA and CDR2 as SQIVND (reference sequence). The germline V and J ends were trimmed by 7 bases and 8 bases, with 14 bases remaining between them. CDR3 sequence reads: CASIPREGGELFF. CDR3 nucleotide sequence: TGTGCCAGTATTCCGCGGGAAGGGGGGGAGCTGTTTTTT.

The chain joins TRBV6-5 to TRBJ2-2, with D uncertain. There are 14 residues in the CDR3. The germline V and J ends were trimmed by 0 bases and 6 bases, with 8 bases remaining between them. Germline-derived CDR1 and CDR2 are MNHEY and SVGAGI. The DNA for the CDR3 is TGTGCCAGCAGTTACTCCCCAAAGGCCGGGGAGCTGTTTTTT. Its protein product is CASSYSPKAGELFF.

V usage is TRBV4-1 and J usage is TRBJ2-7; D is unclear. V was cut by 0 bases and J by 5 bases, with 8 bases left in between. The CDR3 has 13 amino acids. Germline V gene lookup returns CDR1 MGHRA and CDR2 YSYEKL. This CDR3 reads CASSQESMDEQYF. The CDR3, as DNA: TGCGCCAGCAGCCAAGAGAGTATGGACGAGCAGTACTTC.

The V gene is TRBV5-1, the J gene TRBJ2-7; D ambiguous. V lost 0 bases, J lost 7 bases, and 5 bases lay in between. The CDR3 is made up of 11 amino acids. CDR1 is SGHRS and CDR2 is YFSETQ in the germline V gene. The CDR3, as DNA: TGCGCCAGCAGCTTGGGGGGAGAGCAGTACTTC. This codes for CASSLGGEQYF.

The chain recombines TRBV7-2 with TRBJ1-6; D is unresolved. The V gene lost 2 bases and the J gene lost 8 bases, with 13 bases spanning the gap. The germline CDR1 and CDR2 sequences are SGHTA and FQGNSA. CDR3 length equals 15 residues. For the CDR3, the DNA is TGTGCCAGCAGCTTAATACAGACCCCTGATTCACCCCTCCACTTT. Its protein is CASSLIQTPDSPLHF.

The chain links TRBV6-1 to TRBJ2-5; no definite D call. The CDR3 loop spans 14 amino acids. Per the germline V gene, CDR1 is MNHNS and CDR2 is SASEGT. With 10 bases removed from V and 4 bases from J, the gap between germline ends came to 19 bases. The CDR3 DNA reads as TGTGCCACCTTATCCTCGACACGGCTAGAGACCCAGTACTTC. This encodes CATLSSTRLETQYF.

The rearrangement joins TRBV4-1 to TRBJ2-5, with 7 nucleotides matching TRBD1. Trimming cost V 0 bases and J 5 bases; bases outside gene matches: 6. The CDR3 sequence is 15 residues long. Germline CDR1 reads MGHRA; CDR2 reads YSYEKL. DNA for the CDR3: TGCGCCAGCAGCCAAGAGCCAGGGGGAACCGAGACCCAGTACTTC. It codes for CASSQEPGGTETQYF.